The sequence of this T cell receptor beta chain was determined in a study of CD4 T cells in relation to SARS-CoV-2 and coronaviruses. Study-level information: The HLA restriction of the shared crossreactive spike epitopes was mapped.

Sequenced by immunoSEQ multiplex PCR; TCRdb stores in-frame clones only, minus some. The sample includes approximately 64,000 clones, 94% of them seen just once. V was pared by 5 bases and J by 10 bases, with 19 bases of the junction left unmatched. Germline CDR1 and CDR2: MNHEY and SMNVEV (reference sequence). The CDR3 sequence is 18 residues long. CD4+ T cells from unexposed donors were obtained before the COVID-19 pandemic (2011-2018). The specimen sequenced was naive CD4+ T cells from PBMCs. The subset denotes: naive CD4+ T cells isolated by negative enrichment. This TCR was recovered from a human donor in good health. V gene TRBV27 combines with J gene TRBJ1-4, with 10 bases matching TRBD1. CDR3 nucleotide sequence: TGTGCCAGCAGTCCACGTAGCGGGGGGGACAGGGGATTGCGAAAACTGTTTTTT. This sequence encodes CASSPRSGGDRGLRKLFF.